A single sample is the source of the 20 T cell receptor beta chains below, sequenced in a study of T cell responses to AZD1222 COVID-19 vaccine. TCRdb's table, derived via immunoSEQ multiplex PCR, lists solely in-frame clones and lacks some. The sample consists of over 130,000 clones, around 93% of them appearing once. Sequencing was performed on peripheral blood, taken on day 0 of AZD1222 vaccination. The receptors stem from an adult in good health.

CDR3 sequence: CASSQLLGQGFSPLHF. Written as DNA, the CDR3 is TGCGCCAGCAGCCAACTTCTGGGACAGGGGTTTTCACCCCTCCACTTT. The genes are TRBV4-1 and TRBJ1-6; TRBD1 agrees at 10 bases. Per germline, CDR1 MGHRA and CDR2 YSYEKL. With V trimmed by 2 bases and J by 9 bases, 7 bases remained unmatched. The CDR3 is 16 residues long.

The CDR3 region has the DNA TGTGCCAGCAGCGAATTCACAGATACGCAGTATTTT. It is translated as CASSEFTDTQYF. J is TRBJ2-3 and V is TRBV7-2; D remains unclear. This CDR3 spans 12 amino acids. CDR1 SGHTA and CDR2 FQGNSA come from the germline V gene. Trimming removed 5 bases at V and 2 bases at J, with 5 bases between.

This chain connects TRBV5-1 to TRBJ2-5, with TRBD2 identical over 13 bases. This CDR3 has 18 residues. Unmatched junction bases numbered 15, after V lost 5 bases and J lost 5 bases. CDR1 is SGHRS, CDR2 YFSETQ, per germline. Here the CDR3 DNA reads TGCGCCAGCAGACTTCGGGGACTAGCGGGATTAAACTGGGAGACCCAGTACTTC. Encoded protein: CASRLRGLAGLNWETQYF.

This sequence joins TRBV6-2 or TRBV6-3 and TRBJ2-3, with 9 bases fitting TRBD2. The germline V gene has CDR1 MNHEY and CDR2 SVGEGT. V was clipped by 7 bases and J by 6 bases; unmatched bases: 17. CDR3 size: 17 residues. The CDR3 DNA is TGTGCCAGCACCCCTGTTTTGGTAGCGGGAGATGAGGATACGCAGTATTTT. This encodes CASTPVLVAGDEDTQYF.

This chain joins TRBV6-1 and TRBJ1-5; D remains ambiguous. Trimming left V 1 base short and J 0 bases short, with 7 bases between. In germline, CDR1 is MNHNS, CDR2 SASEGT. The CDR3 consists of 15 residues. CDR3 protein: CASSEEQYSNQPQHF. CDR3 DNA: TGTGCCAGCAGTGAAGAGCAATATAGCAATCAGCCCCAGCATTTT.

V usage is TRBV9 and J usage is TRBJ1-4; D may be TRBD1 (6 bases). Per germline, CDR1 SGDLS and CDR2 YYNGEE. The CDR3 covers 16 residues. Deletions cut 1 base from V and 4 bases from J, with 14 bases between. The CDR3 spells CASSVHDDRYNEKLFF. The CDR3 DNA reads TGTGCCAGCAGCGTACACGACGACAGGTATAATGAAAAACTGTTTTTT.

The rearrangement uses TRBV14 and TRBJ2-7; 11 bases match TRBD2. V lost 4 bases and J lost 7; bases outside the gene matches: 6. The CDR3 spans 14 residues. From germline, CDR1 is SGHDN and CDR2 FVKESK. The CDR3 DNA reads as TGTGCCAGCAGCCCTAGCGGGAGGATGAGAGAGCAGTACTTC. Its protein is CASSPSGRMREQYF.

This clone occurred once. CDR3 DNA: TGTGCCAGCAGTCTTAGGACCGGCGGGGAAGCTTTCTTT. Amino acid sequence: CASSLRTGGEAFF. The V and J genes are TRBV12-3 or TRBV12-4 and TRBJ1-1; D is ambiguous. The CDR3 is 13 amino acids. Trimming shortened V by 5 bases and J by 8 bases, and 15 bases separated the two germline ends.

V and J are TRBV10-2 and TRBJ1-3, with D possibly being TRBD1 (6 bases). Trimming took off 7 bases at V and 3 bases at J, with 10 bases between the two ends. Germline CDR1 is WSHSY and CDR2 is SAAADI. This CDR3 has 13 amino acids. The CDR3 DNA is TGCGCCAGCATGAACAGGGTTGGAAACACCATATATTTT. Encoded protein: CASMNRVGNTIYF.

The rearrangement links TRBV10-3 to TRBJ2-3; D not certain. The germline V and J ends were trimmed by 0 bases and 3 bases, with 1 base remaining between them. Germline CDR1 ENHRY, CDR2 SYGVKD. The length of the CDR3 is 12 residues. CDR3 nucleotides: TGTGCCATCAGTGAGTCGACAGATACGCAGTATTTT. It translates to CAISESTDTQYF.

J is TRBJ1-2 and V is TRBV18, with a tentative D call TRBD1 (5 bases). Trimming cost V 3 bases and J 8 bases, with 16 bases left between them. CDR3 length equals 14 residues. Germline V gene data show CDR1 as KGHSH and CDR2 as LQKENI. CDR3 in DNA: TGTGCCAGCTCACCGGAACAGACTCGGGGCGGCTACACCTTC. Translating gives CASSPEQTRGGYTF. Full variable domain (missing parts from reference TRBV18 and TRBJ1-2): NAGVMQNPRHLVRRRGQEARLRCSPMKGHSHVYWYRQLPEEGLKFMVYLQKENIIDESGMPKERFSAEFPKEGPSILRIQQVVRGDSAAYFCASSPEQTRGGYTFGSGTRLTVV.

This chain joins TRBV10-3 and TRBJ2-5; the D is unclear. Per the germline V gene, CDR1 is ENHRY and CDR2 is SYGVKD. This CDR3 is built from 15 residues. The V gene lost 3 bases and the J gene lost 0 bases, with 11 bases spanning the gap. The CDR3 loop reads CAISETPRNQETQYF. CDR3 coding DNA: TGTGCCATCAGTGAAACGCCGAGGAACCAAGAGACCCAGTACTTC.

The rearrangement uses TRBV7-8 and TRBJ2-5, with D unclear. There are 14 residues in the CDR3. CDR1 is SGHVS, CDR2 FQNEAQ, per germline. V lost 0 bases and J 5 bases, leaving 10 bases between the germline ends. The chain's CDR3 is CASSLADRKETQYF. CDR3 DNA sequence: TGTGCCAGCAGCTTAGCGGATCGTAAGGAGACCCAGTACTTC.

CDR3 nucleotides: TGTGCCAGCAGCCTAGGAGACAGGGCCGGGGAGCTGTTTTTT. Encoded protein: CASSLGDRAGELFF. The chain employs TRBV6-5 and TRBJ2-2; 7 nucleotides match TRBD1. The germline V gene has CDR1 MNHEY and CDR2 SVGAGI. The CDR3 has 14 amino acids. V lost 6 bases, J lost 6 bases, and 7 bases stayed unmatched.

The CDR3 DNA reads as TGTGCCAGCAGGGGCCGGGACAGGGAGGAAGACACTGAAGCTTTCTTT. Translation: CASRGRDREEDTEAFF. The genes are TRBV7-3 and TRBJ1-1, with TRBD1 matching 9 bases. The CDR3 contains 16 residues. V was pared by 6 bases and J by 3 bases, with 11 bases of the junction left unmatched. Germline CDR1 SGHTA, CDR2 FQGTGA.

The chain recombines TRBV4-1 with TRBJ1-1; D unclear. Germline lookup yields CDR1 MGHRA and CDR2 YSYEKL. The CDR3 is 15 amino acids. V lost 0 bases and J lost 4, with 12 bases in between. In nucleotides, the CDR3 is TGCGCCAGCAGCCAAGATCCCTTCCCGTTCACTGAAGCTTTCTTT. It is translated as CASSQDPFPFTEAFF.

This clone appeared once. The rearrangement uses TRBV5-6 and TRBJ1-5; tentatively, D is TRBD1 (5 bases). The CDR3 runs to 19 residues. The germline V and J ends were trimmed by 1 base and 2 bases, with 22 bases remaining between them. Germline V gene sequence: CDR1 SGHDT, CDR2 YYEEEE. CDR3 residues: CASSLFGGEGLSGNQPQHF. The CDR3 bases are TGTGCCAGCAGCTTGTTCGGGGGTGAGGGCCTTAGTGGCAATCAGCCCCAGCATTTT.

This sequence joins TRBV6-5 and TRBJ1-2, with 7 bases matching TRBD1. This CDR3 has 15 amino acids. CDR1 MNHEY and CDR2 SVGAGI come from the germline V gene. Unmatched junction bases numbered 4, after V lost 0 bases and J lost 3 bases. In DNA form, the CDR3 reads TGTGCCAGCAGTTACTCGGGACAGCCCGACTATGGCTACACCTTC. It encodes CASSYSGQPDYGYTF.

This clone was observed once. V and J are TRBV18 and TRBJ2-1, with D perhaps TRBD2 (6 bases). Germline lookup yields CDR1 KGHSH and CDR2 LQKENI. V was clipped by 3 bases and J by 5 bases, with 8 bases between them. CDR3 size: 13 residues. The CDR3 nucleotides are TGTGCCAGCTCACCTTCTAGCGACAATGAGCAGTTCTTC. Its translation: CASSPSSDNEQFF.

The J gene is TRBJ1-1, the V gene TRBV7-9, with unresolved D. This CDR3 is built from 13 residues. Trimming cost V 2 bases and J 3 bases, with 7 bases left between them. CDR1 and CDR2 from the germline V gene are SEHNR and FQNEAQ (reference sequence). CDR3 nucleotide sequence: TGTGCCAGCAGCTTATGGGCGGACACTGAAGCTTTCTTT. As protein: CASSLWADTEAFF.